Given below is one T cell receptor beta chain in context. This clonotype has only a few counts. This clone's antigen is unknown. Base quality data are lacking; no much larger clone is found one base away. The library relied on 5' RACE. For sequencing, an Illumina MiSeq was employed. Library preparation attached unique molecular identifiers to individual cDNA molecules for quantitative, reproducible TCR counting. For the original study's pipeline: A median of approximately 100,000 TCRs per sample was observed, with a range of about 20,000 to 750,000. The Decombinator software suite was used to annotate V, J and CDR3 in the TCR reads. To make PS versus PT1 abundance plots, every sample was subsampled to the same number of TCRs (28,000). Expanded TCRs were defined as absent before sensitization and observed at least eight times at the 2-week time point. TCRdb itself trimmed the public reads at Q25 with fastp, ran MiXCR and retained productive beta chains. Merged by CDR3 protein, the rows form single entries marked with the most common genes and DNA. The authors' filters were not applied to this entry. This sample lists about 140,000 distinct CDR3 sequences; roughly 4% were detected once. The top ten clones comprise over 1.3% of the sample.

The data originate from a study of human T cells and chemical hapten exposure (dated by TCRdb to 2020 to 2023). Some background on the complete study: The libraries were sequenced as a pool, and the TCR yield per sample differed mostly because of small variations in library volumes within the pool. Peripheral blood TCR repertoire changes were tracked in vivo in alopecia patients during primary and secondary sensitization to the hapten diphenylcyclopropenone (DPC). For every blood RNA sample, sequencing covered both the TCR alpha and TCR beta chains. Points the paper makes about the study in general: Repeated subsampling changed both the strength of the expansion versus patch-test correlation and the threshold at which the correlation became significant. The number of TCRs above 1 in 1000 frequency did not change with DPC sensitization; there was no evidence of global repertoire structure alterations.

Total RNA was isolated from unfractionated whole blood collected in Tempus Blood RNA tubes. As TCR sequencing controls, four or five healthy volunteers were used, with blood taken at day 0, 2 weeks and 6 weeks. The CDR3 holds 12 amino acids from the cysteine to the phenylalanine. The sequence is cut down to CDR3 DNA, 36 bases in frame from base 1. V lost 2 bases and J lost 9 bases; the stretch between them is 14 bases long. CDR1 and CDR2, looked up from the germline V gene (reference sequence), are DFQATT and SNEGSKA. The chain couples TRBV20-1 to TRBJ2-7; the D segment could be TRBD2, given 6 matching bases. This TCR was sampled from a female donor in good health. The CDR3 protein is CSARSGVPLQYF. The nucleotide sequence is TGCAGTGCTAGATCGGGGGTCCCCCTGCAGTACTTC.